This TCR beta chain was sequenced during a study of control samples from healthy donors and cancer patients. The germline gives CDR1 SGHTS, CDR2 YDEGEE. V dropped 4 bases and J dropped 2; count of bases not matched to a gene: 7. This CDR3 spans 15 amino acids. Only in-frame clones appear in the TCRdb table, and some are missing; sequencing was by immunoSEQ multiplex PCR. The data contain 200,000 to 250,000 clones, 85% to 95% of them singletons. The chain joins TRBV5-8 to TRBJ1-1, with 8 bases aligning to TRBD1. The receptor comes from a man aged 50 or older in good health. Sequenced input: blood. CDR3 residues: CASSRQGRLNTEAFF. Written as DNA, the CDR3 is TGTGCCAGCAGCAGACAGGGGCGCCTTAACACTGAAGCTTTCTTT.